The 20 T cell receptor beta chains below come from one sample, sequenced in a study of response to subunit inactivated influenza vaccine. TCRdb reanalysed the RT-PCR reads using MiXCR and keeps one entry per CDR3 protein. Altogether 550,000 to 800,000 distinct CDR3 sequences are present, around 13% being singletons, with the ten largest covering roughly 6.4%. The sample here was PBMCs from blood, taken around 15 days before vaccination. The receptors originated from a man in his fifties or sixties who received an inactivated influenza vaccine.

The gene calls are TRBV20-1 and TRBJ2-1; the D gene could be TRBD1 or TRBD2 (5 bases each). The germline gives CDR1 DFQATT, CDR2 SNEGSKA (reference sequence). Trimming shortened V by 1 base and J by 3 bases, and 10 bases separated the two germline ends. This CDR3 has 14 residues. The CDR3 protein is CSARAGDGYNEQFF. The CDR3 nucleotides are TGCAGTGCTAGAGCCGGGGACGGCTACAATGAGCAGTTCTTC.

This clonotype was seen a single time. V and J are TRBV30 and TRBJ2-3, with D uncertain. CDR1 is GTSNPN and CDR2 is SVGIG in the germline V gene (reference sequence). The CDR3 extends over 11 amino acids. V was clipped by 5 bases and J by 6 bases, with 9 bases between them. The DNA of the CDR3 is TGTGCCTGGCAAAATACCGATACGCAGTATTTT. Encoded protein: CAWQNTDTQYF.

This clonotype has just a few counts. This chain joins TRBV6-4 and TRBJ2-3; a weak D match, TRBD2 (6 bases). The CDR3 totals 13 residues. Looked up from germline, CDR1 is MRHNA and CDR2 is SNTAGT. V gave up 4 bases and J gave up 5 bases, with 10 bases separating them. Here the CDR3 reads CASSANGRDTQYF. The DNA for the CDR3 is TGTGCCAGCAGTGCAAACGGGAGAGATACGCAGTATTTT.

This clonotype was recorded many times. The chain uses TRBV5-1 and TRBJ2-1; D is undetermined. V was clipped by 2 bases and J by 6 bases, with 12 bases between them. The CDR3 spans 14 residues. Germline V gives CDR1 SGHRS, CDR2 YFSETQ. This chain's CDR3 is CASSLNGRRNEQFF. For the CDR3, the DNA is TGCGCCAGCAGCTTAAACGGTCGGCGCAATGAGCAGTTCTTC.

The V and J genes are TRBV20-1 and TRBJ2-7; D uncertain. Trimming shortened V by 5 bases and J by 0 bases, and 8 bases separated the two germline ends. CDR1 and CDR2 from the germline V gene are DFQATT and SNEGSKA (reference sequence). The CDR3 spans 12 residues. CDR3: CSAARASYEQYF. The DNA for the CDR3 is TGCAGTGCTGCGAGAGCCTCCTACGAGCAGTACTTC.

The V call is TRBV18, the J call TRBJ2-7; the match to TRBD2 covers 11 bases. This CDR3 is built from 15 residues. Trimming removed 3 bases from V and 2 bases from J; junction bases left unmatched: 3. From germline, CDR1 is KGHSH and CDR2 LQKENI. The CDR3 loop is CASSPDSGRAYEQYF. The CDR3 nucleotides are TGTGCCAGCTCACCGGATAGCGGGAGGGCCTACGAGCAGTACTTC.

This clonotype was picked up a small number of times. The chain uses TRBV4-3 and TRBJ1-6; 10 bases align to TRBD1. The CDR3 loop spans 16 amino acids. CDR1 is LGHNA and CDR2 is YSLEER in the germline V gene. J gave up 9 bases and V 0 bases, and 5 bases lay outside the gene matches. The CDR3 loop reads CASSQELGQGLSPLHF. DNA of the CDR3: TGCGCCAGCAGCCAAGAGTTGGGACAGGGGCTTTCACCCCTCCACTTT.

In this sample, this clonotype turned up a few times. The gene calls are TRBV7-2 and TRBJ2-3; TRBD2 matches 14 bases. V lost 5 bases, J lost 4 bases, and 8 bases stayed unmatched. The CDR3 loop spans 17 amino acids. The germline gives CDR1 SGHTA, CDR2 FQGNSA. The CDR3 nucleotides read TGTGCCAGCAGCCCAGCGACTAGCGGGGGGGCCTCAGATACGCAGTATTTT. Amino acid sequence: CASSPATSGGASDTQYF.

The rearrangement links TRBV11-2 to TRBJ2-1; D tentatively reads TRBD1 or TRBD2 (5 bases each). This CDR3 region has 16 residues. In germline, CDR1 is SGHAT, CDR2 FQNNGV. The V gene lost 3 bases and the J gene lost 0 bases, with 12 bases spanning the gap. The CDR3 nucleotides read TGTGCCAGCAGCTTTCTCGGGGCAGGCTCCTACAATGAGCAGTTCTTC. Residues: CASSFLGAGSYNEQFF.

This clonotype appeared many times. The V gene is TRBV5-1, the J gene TRBJ2-7; D is uncertain. V was cut by 3 bases and J by 1 base, with 8 bases left in between. Germline CDR1 reads SGHRS; CDR2 reads YFSETQ. This CDR3 spans 13 amino acids. The CDR3 DNA follows: TGCGCCAGCAGCTGGCGGTTTTCCTACGAGCAGTACTTC. The encoded protein is CASSWRFSYEQYF. The full variable domain, its missing parts supplied by reference TRBV5-1 and TRBJ2-7, is KAGVTQTPRYLIKTRGQQVTLSCSPISGHRSVSWYQQTPGQGLQFLFEYFSETQRNKGNFPGRFSGRQFSNSRSEMNVSTLELGDSALYLCASSWRFSYEQYFGPGTRLTVT.

The chain recombines TRBV11-1 with TRBJ2-2; 13 bases match TRBD2. The CDR3 has 18 residues. Germline V gene data show CDR1 as SGHAT and CDR2 as FQDESV (reference sequence). J lost 1 base, V lost 5 bases, and 7 bases had no gene match. The CDR3 DNA is TGTGCCAGCAGCCCGACTAGCGGGGGGCCTCGGAACACCGGGGAGCTGTTTTTT. It is translated as CASSPTSGGPRNTGELFF.

Written as DNA, the CDR3 is TGTGCCAGCAGCTTGGAAGCGTATGTTAGTGATACGCAGTATTTT. Translation gives CASSLEAYVSDTQYF. V and J are TRBV5-6 and TRBJ2-3; D uncertain. Trimming stripped 0 bases from V and 6 bases from J, with 14 bases between. Germline V lookup: CDR1 SGHDT, CDR2 YYEEEE. CDR3 length: 15 residues.

This chain uses TRBV11-1 with TRBJ2-7; D is undetermined. Trimming took off 5 bases at V and 6 bases at J, with 14 bases between the two ends. Germline V gene lookup returns CDR1 SGHAT and CDR2 FQDESV (reference sequence). CDR3 size: 13 residues. The CDR3 is CASSKDRVGEQYF. The CDR3 DNA reads TGTGCCAGCAGCAAAGACCGGGTCGGCGAGCAGTACTTC.

This clonotype was recorded a few times. The rearrangement links TRBV30 to TRBJ2-1, with a weak D call TRBD2 (6 bases). There are 16 residues in the CDR3. Germline V lookup: CDR1 GTSNPN, CDR2 SVGIG (reference sequence). V lost 0 bases to trimming and J lost 0 bases, with 12 bases between them. Here the CDR3 DNA reads TGTGCCTGGAGTGTACTTGGAGGGAGCTCCTACAATGAGCAGTTCTTC. This sequence encodes CAWSVLGGSSYNEQFF.

V gene TRBV28 combines with J gene TRBJ2-5, with a possible D match to TRBD2 (6 bases). V shed 5 bases and J shed 0 bases, with 13 bases lying between them. Looked up from germline, CDR1 is MDHEN and CDR2 is SYDVKM. This CDR3 has 15 residues. CDR3 amino acids: CASSPSRDYQETQYF. The DNA of the CDR3 is TGTGCCAGCAGTCCGTCCCGGGACTACCAAGAGACCCAGTACTTC. Based on the CDR3 plus reference TRBV28 and TRBJ2-5, the full variable domain is DVKVTQSSRYLVKRTGEKVFLECVQDMDHENMFWYRQDPGLGLRLIYFSYDVKMKEKGDIPEGYSVSREKKERFSLILESASTNQTSMYLCASSPSRDYQETQYFGPGTRLLVL.

This clonotype came up a few times. The gene calls are TRBV7-9 and TRBJ1-1; TRBD1 matches at 9 bases. Germline V CDR1 and CDR2: SEHNR, FQNEAQ (reference sequence). This CDR3 comprises 16 residues. With 6 bases clipped from V and 0 bases from J, the junction kept 8 bases outside the gene matches. CDR3: CASSRDREIVNTEAFF. The CDR3 nucleotides are TGTGCCAGCAGTCGGGACAGGGAAATAGTGAACACTGAAGCTTTCTTT.

This clonotype was detected a few times. CDR3 DNA: TGTGCCAGCAGCGTAGCCCCGGGGGCTAGCGGGAGGTACGAGCAGTACTTC. Translation: CASSVAPGASGRYEQYF. V is TRBV9 and J is TRBJ2-7, with TRBD2 matching 11 bases. This CDR3 has 17 amino acids. Germline CDR1 reads SGDLS; CDR2 reads YYNGEE. Trimming cost V 0 bases and J 4 bases; bases outside gene matches: 9.

The chain employs TRBV9 and TRBJ2-2; D perhaps matches TRBD2 (5 bases). Trimming shortened V by 0 bases and J by 6 bases, and 12 bases separated the two germline ends. Germline CDR1 and CDR2: SGDLS and YYNGEE. The CDR3 sequence is 15 residues long. The CDR3 is CASSVVDFGPGELFF. The CDR3 DNA is TGTGCCAGCAGCGTAGTGGACTTTGGCCCCGGGGAGCTGTTTTTT. Full variable domain (outside the CDR3, taken from reference TRBV9 and TRBJ2-2): DSGVTQTPKHLITATGQRVTLRCSPRSGDLSVYWYQQSLDQGLQFLIQYYNGEERAKGNILERFSAQQFPDLHSELNLSSLELGDSALYFCASSVVDFGPGELFFGEGSRLTVL.

The chain combines TRBV18 with TRBJ2-7; 11 bases fit TRBD1. With 3 bases clipped from V and 5 bases from J, the junction kept 3 bases outside the gene matches. The length of the CDR3 is 14 residues. From germline, CDR1 is KGHSH and CDR2 LQKENI. The CDR3 reads CASSPPDRGHEQYF. CDR3 bases: TGTGCCAGCTCACCCCCGGACAGGGGGCACGAGCAGTACTTC.

This sequence joins TRBV7-9 and TRBJ2-7; 10 nucleotides agree with TRBD2. Germline V CDR1 and CDR2: SEHNR, FQNEAQ (reference sequence). Trimming took 6 bases from V and 2 from J; bases not matched to a gene: 10. The CDR3 has 16 residues. The CDR3 loop reads CASSSHLSGRAYEQYF. The CDR3 region has the DNA TGTGCCAGCAGTTCCCATTTAAGCGGGAGGGCCTACGAGCAGTACTTC.